The sequence of this T cell receptor beta chain was determined in a study of T cells in Graves' hyperthyroidism and ophthalmopathy. Turning to the study itself: Staff took peripheral blood when the initial diagnosis was made, before any treatment began.

This clonotype was counted a few times. The CDR3 has 13 residues. Losses at the gene ends were 5 bases for V and 5 bases for J; bases not matched to a gene: 6. Germline assignment: CDR1 DFQATT and CDR2 SNEGSKA (reference sequence). Amplification yielded TCR beta CDR3 regions, with RNA transcripts as the source. A first-round RT-PCR of the TCR CDR3 used the HTBI primer set. TCRdb reanalysed the multiplex PCR reads using MiXCR and keeps one entry per CDR3 protein. This table holds 500,000 to 700,000 distinct CDR3 sequences, around 17% found once. The sample comprised blood. This receptor was taken from a woman under 30 with Graves' hyperthyroidism. V and J are TRBV20-1 and TRBJ2-1; 7 bases agree with TRBD2. CDR3 DNA: TGCAGTGCTTTTTTCCTAGCGGACAATGAGCAGTTCTTC. Translated, it gives CSAFFLADNEQFF.